The 19 T cell receptor beta chains presented below share a single source sample, sequenced in a study of T cell responses to AZD1222 COVID-19 vaccine. Sequencing used immunoSEQ multiplex PCR; TCRdb keeps in-frame clones, though not all of them. Among 100,000 to 150,000 clones listed, approximately 89% were seen once. The sequenced sample was peripheral blood, obtained on day 0 of AZD1222 vaccination. The receptors here all came from an adult in good health.

The CDR3, as DNA: TGTGCCTGGAGTGTAGGGCAGGGGAATTCACCCCTCCACTTT. Translated: CAWSVGQGNSPLHF. The V call is TRBV30, the J call TRBJ1-6; weak D call: TRBD1 (6 bases). Trimming stripped 0 bases from V and 7 bases from J, with 10 bases between. From germline, CDR1 is GTSNPN and CDR2 SVGIG (reference sequence). This CDR3 is built from 14 residues. Full variable domain (remainder filled in from reference TRBV30 and TRBJ1-6): SQTIHQWPATLVQPVGSPLSLECTVEGTSNPNLYWYRQAAGRGLQLLFYSVGIGQISSEVPQNLSASRPQDRQFILSSKKLLLSDSGFYLCAWSVGQGNSPLHFGNGTRLTVT.

This clone was seen only a few times. The chain has TRBV30 and TRBJ1-1, with 8 nucleotides matching TRBD1. The ends lost 4 bases at V and 4 bases at J; junction bases unmatched: 5. The CDR3 has 13 amino acids. The germline CDR1 and CDR2 sequences are GTSNPN and SVGIG (reference sequence). CDR3 nucleotides: TGTGCCTGGACCAGGGGGCCAGGCACTGAAGCTTTCTTT. Protein: CAWTRGPGTEAFF.

This clone has just a few counts. The chain is built from TRBV29-1 and TRBJ2-2; D is perhaps TRBD1 or TRBD2 (6 bases each). V was clipped by 7 bases and J by 7 bases, with 16 bases between them. CDR3 size: 13 residues. CDR1 is SQVTM, CDR2 ANQGSEA, per germline. CDR3 nucleotides: TGCAGCGCCGACGGGGGCTGGGACGGGGAGCTGTTTTTT. Translation: CSADGGWDGELFF.

V gene TRBV2 combines with J gene TRBJ2-7, with D uncertain. Trimming left V 8 bases short and J 2 bases short, with 7 bases between. The CDR3 is made up of 11 amino acids. Germline V gene data show CDR1 as SNHLY and CDR2 as FYNNEI. The CDR3 DNA follows: TGTGCCAGCCAAAAGGCCTACGAGCAGTACTTC. Protein: CASQKAYEQYF.

The chain combines TRBV28 with TRBJ1-5; D is possibly TRBD1 (5 bases). The CDR3 loop spans 15 amino acids. CDR1 is MDHEN, CDR2 SYDVKM, per germline. V lost 7 bases, J lost 6 bases, and 19 bases lay in between. The CDR3 DNA reads TGTGCCAGCACCTCAGTGGAGGGGCTATCTCAGCCCCAGCATTTT. This encodes CASTSVEGLSQPQHF.

This clone has a single count. The chain employs TRBV4-1 and TRBJ2-2, with 9 bases that match TRBD1. V shed 0 bases and J 4 bases; nucleotides not matched to a gene: 3. Germline assignment: CDR1 MGHRA and CDR2 YSYEKL. The CDR3 is 16 residues long. The CDR3 loop reads CASSQEQGQGTGELFF. The CDR3 DNA reads as TGCGCCAGCAGCCAAGAACAGGGACAGGGCACCGGGGAGCTGTTTTTT.

The chain links TRBV24-1 to TRBJ2-6; D perhaps matches TRBD2 (5 bases). The CDR3 spans 17 residues. V lost 3 bases, J lost 0 bases, and 11 bases lay in between. Germline-derived CDR1 and CDR2 are KGHDR and SFDVKD. Here the CDR3 reads CATSDSGRTSGANVLTF. The DNA for the CDR3 is TGTGCCACCAGTGATAGCGGCAGGACCTCTGGGGCCAACGTCCTGACTTTC.

This rearrangement joins TRBV28 to TRBJ2-3, with TRBD1 matching over 10 bases. Germline V gene data show CDR1 as MDHEN and CDR2 as SYDVKM. The CDR3 contains 16 residues. V gave up 8 bases and J gave up 1 base; unmatched junction bases: 9. The CDR3 region has the DNA TGTGCCAGCTGTGGACAGGGGGTAAGGGGCACAGATACGCAGTATTTT. As protein: CASCGQGVRGTDTQYF.

The rearrangement joins TRBV2 to TRBJ1-5, with D tentatively TRBD1 (6 bases). CDR1 is SNHLY and CDR2 is FYNNEI in the germline V gene. The V and J ends lost 4 bases and 6 bases respectively, with 13 bases between them. The CDR3 loop spans 14 amino acids. The CDR3 sequence: CASSGQARGQPQHF. DNA for the CDR3: TGTGCCAGCAGTGGACAGGCCCGGGGTCAGCCCCAGCATTTT.

The chain is built from TRBV19 and TRBJ2-7, with 8 bases fitting TRBD2. Germline CDR1 LNHDA, CDR2 SQIVND (reference sequence). V lost 3 bases, J lost 6 bases, and 10 bases stayed unmatched. The CDR3 consists of 15 residues. CDR3 sequence (DNA): TGTGCCAGTAGTATCGGGCCCGGGGGGGGAAGCGAGCAGTACTTC. Its protein product is CASSIGPGGGSEQYF.

The chain joins TRBV4-3 to TRBJ2-7, with D perhaps matching TRBD1 or TRBD2 (6 bases each). Germline CDR1 and CDR2: LGHNA and YSLEER. This CDR3 has 15 amino acids. Trimming took 4 bases from V and 4 from J, leaving 17 bases between them. Here the CDR3 reads CASSPNWGADYEQYF. The DNA for the CDR3 is TGCGCCAGCAGCCCGAACTGGGGGGCGGATTACGAGCAGTACTTC.

The chain couples TRBV6-7 to TRBJ1-6, with 8 positions matching TRBD1. TRBV6-7 is treated as an ORF (open reading frame) with a function not yet certain. This CDR3 is built from 22 residues. The ends lost 6 bases at V and 2 bases at J; junction bases unmatched: 24. CDR3 DNA sequence: TGTGCCAGCAGGCGTCTCCCTGGGGGGGAGGACAGGGAGAACGCCTATAATTCACCCCTCCACTTT. The encoded protein is CASRRLPGGEDRENAYNSPLHF.

The chain joins TRBV9 to TRBJ1-1; TRBD1 matches at 7 bases. V shed 4 bases, J shed 5 bases, and the junction held 11 bases outside the gene matches. Germline V gives CDR1 SGDLS, CDR2 YYNGEE. The length of the CDR3 is 15 residues. The CDR3 reads CASSRDRKAGTEAFF. DNA of the CDR3: TGTGCCAGCAGCAGGGACAGAAAAGCGGGGACTGAAGCTTTCTTT.

The rearrangement uses TRBV2 and TRBJ1-1, with D possibly matching TRBD1 (6 bases). This CDR3 has 14 residues. Germline CDR1 is SNHLY and CDR2 is FYNNEI. Trimming took off 8 bases at V and 1 base at J, with 14 bases between the two ends. The CDR3, as DNA: TGTGCCAGCTCAATAGACAGGAGGAACACTGAAGCTTTCTTT. Translation gives CASSIDRRNTEAFF.

J is TRBJ1-2 and V is TRBV7-6; no clear D. Germline V gives CDR1 SGHVS, CDR2 FNYEAQ. V was shortened by 1 base and J by 11 bases, with 8 bases between the two germline ends. The length of the CDR3 is 11 residues. DNA for the CDR3: TGTGCCAGCAGCTTAGAGTCAGATTACACCTTC. Residues: CASSLESDYTF.

J is TRBJ1-2 and V is TRBV9; D gene uncertain. CDR3 length equals 12 residues. Per germline, CDR1 SGDLS and CDR2 YYNGEE. With 6 bases removed from V and 8 bases from J, the gap between germline ends came to 14 bases. The CDR3 DNA is TGTGCCAGCACCCCGAGTTGGGGAGGCTACACCTTC. Translation gives CASTPSWGGYTF.

The rearrangement links TRBV5-1 to TRBJ2-1; 13 nucleotides agree with TRBD2. From germline, CDR1 is SGHRS and CDR2 YFSETQ. V dropped 4 bases and J dropped 0; count of bases not matched to a gene: 7. The CDR3 covers 18 residues. The CDR3 spells CASSGSGTSGASYNEQFF. DNA of the CDR3: TGCGCCAGCAGCGGGTCCGGGACTAGCGGGGCCTCCTACAATGAGCAGTTCTTC.

The chain links TRBV6-5 to TRBJ2-7; D might be TRBD2 (6 bases). The CDR3 has 13 amino acids. Between the trimmed V and J ends, which lost 6 bases and 7 bases, there was a span of 16 bases. Per germline, CDR1 MNHEY and CDR2 SVGAGI. Here the CDR3 reads CASRAIVAGEQYF. The CDR3 DNA reads TGTGCCAGCAGGGCCATTGTCGCGGGGGAGCAGTACTTC.

The chain links TRBV16 to TRBJ1-6; D call uncertain. The V gene lost 0 bases and the J gene lost 7 bases, with 10 bases spanning the gap. Germline V gene data show CDR1 as KGHSY and CDR2 as FQNENV. This CDR3 region has 15 residues. CDR3 DNA sequence: TGTGCCAGCAGCCAATCGCGGGTGTACAATTCACCCCTCCACTTT. Protein product: CASSQSRVYNSPLHF.